One and the same sample provided the 28 T cell receptor beta chains below, sequenced in a study of hypomethylating agent response in myelodysplastic syndrome. The table came from immunoSEQ multiplex PCR; TCRdb's copy has only in-frame clones and leaves some out. The table includes some 5,000 clones, 70% to 90% detected once. The sample was bone marrow, taken before or after starting hypomethylating agent treatment for myelodysplastic syndrome (not recorded which). The receptors come from a human donor with myelodysplastic syndrome.

About this clone: Germline is not matched at one junction end, which may reflect a read error. The rearrangement uses TRBV5-1 and TRBJ2-3; 7 bases agree with TRBD2. The length of the CDR3 is 14 residues. Germline V gene lookup returns CDR1 SGHRS and CDR2 YFSETQ. CDR3 in amino acids: CVSNSGTITDTQYF. CDR3 coding DNA: TGCGTCAGCAACTCCGGGACTATCACAGATACGCAGTATTTT. Full variable domain (rest looked up from reference TRBV5-1 and TRBJ2-3): KAGVTQTPRYLIKTRGQQVTLSCSPISGHRSVSWYQQTPGQGLQFLFEYFSETQRNKGNFPGRFSGRQFSNSRSEMNVSTLELGDSALYLCVSNSGTITDTQYFGPGTRLTVL.

This clone was found once. The gene calls are TRBV6-1 and TRBJ2-3; D is unresolved. Trimming stripped 2 bases from V and 3 bases from J, with 12 bases between. The CDR3 spans 15 residues. Germline-derived CDR1 and CDR2 are MNHNS and SASEGT. The CDR3 loop is CASSEIKSRTDTQYF. CDR3 coding DNA: TGTGCCAGCAGTGAAATTAAGTCAAGGACAGATACGCAGTATTTT.

The chain uses TRBV4-3 and TRBJ1-3; D perhaps matches TRBD1 (5 bases). Per the germline V gene, CDR1 is LGHNA and CDR2 is YSLEER. The CDR3 loop spans 16 amino acids. V dropped 0 bases and J dropped 5 bases, with 14 bases sitting between them. For the CDR3, the DNA is TGCGCCAGCAGCCAAGAAGGGGCGACTGCAAGAAACACCATATATTTT. Translation: CASSQEGATARNTIYF.

The J gene is TRBJ1-5, the V gene TRBV5-6, with D maybe TRBD1 (6 bases). The V end was cut by 4 bases, the J end by 0 bases, with 14 bases between. The germline V gene encodes CDR1 SGHDT and CDR2 YYEEEE. The CDR3 runs to 16 residues. The CDR3 reads CASSPWGAHSNQPQHF. CDR3 nucleotide sequence: TGTGCCAGCAGCCCCTGGGGGGCGCATAGCAATCAGCCCCAGCATTTT.

The J gene is TRBJ1-2, the V gene TRBV6-1; 7 bases line up with TRBD1. Trimming took 3 bases from V and 10 from J; bases not matched to a gene: 5. Germline V gene data show CDR1 as MNHNS and CDR2 as SASEGT. The CDR3 has 12 amino acids. The CDR3 nucleotides read TGTGCCAGCAGTGACACAGGGGCCGCCTACACCTTC. Its protein is CASSDTGAAYTF.

This chain joins TRBV7-3 and TRBJ2-6; D gene unclear. The CDR3 runs 14 residues. The germline V and J ends were trimmed by 5 bases and 0 bases, with 5 bases remaining between them. Germline CDR1 is SGHTA and CDR2 is FQGTGA. The CDR3 DNA follows: TGTGCCAGCAGCCCGCGCTCTGGGGCCAACGTCCTGACTTTC. It specifies CASSPRSGANVLTF. Combining the CDR3 with reference TRBV7-3 and TRBJ2-6 gives the whole variable domain GAGVSQTPSNKVTEKGKYVELRCDPISGHTALYWYRQSLGQGPEFLIYFQGTGAADDSGLPNDRFFAVRPEGSVSTLKIQRTERGDSAVYLCASSPRSGANVLTFGAGSRLTVL.

This clone is a singleton in its sample. The V and J genes are TRBV18 and TRBJ2-7; D is unclear. The CDR3 covers 12 residues. Trimming took off 2 bases at V and 6 bases at J, with 8 bases between the two ends. Germline values: CDR1 KGHSH, CDR2 LQKENI. CDR3: CASSPREGEQYF. As DNA, the CDR3 is TGTGCCAGCTCACCAAGGGAAGGCGAGCAGTACTTC.

V usage is TRBV11-2 and J usage is TRBJ1-1; D is possibly TRBD1 (5 bases). V was trimmed by 1 base and J by 6 bases, leaving 6 bases between them. This CDR3 is 12 amino acids long. Germline CDR1 reads SGHAT; CDR2 reads FQNNGV. This chain's CDR3 is CASSLAGAEAFF. The CDR3 coding sequence is TGTGCCAGCAGCTTAGCGGGGGCTGAAGCTTTCTTT.

The sample holds a few counts of this clone. V gene TRBV7-9 combines with J gene TRBJ2-7; a possible D gene is TRBD1 (5 bases). The V end lost 5 bases, the J end lost 4 bases, and 9 bases lay between the germline ends. The CDR3 is 12 amino acids. CDR1 and CDR2 from the germline V gene are SEHNR and FQNEAQ (reference sequence). The CDR3 sequence is CASSRAGYEQYF. In nucleotides, the CDR3 is TGTGCCAGCAGCCGAGCAGGGTACGAGCAGTACTTC.

The rearrangement links TRBV4-1 to TRBJ2-5, with D unclear. The V end was cut by 0 bases, the J end by 0 bases, with 8 bases between. CDR1 and CDR2 from the germline V gene are MGHRA and YSYEKL. This CDR3 region has 15 residues. CDR3 residues: CASSQDVHHQETQYF. CDR3 DNA: TGCGCCAGCAGCCAAGATGTACACCACCAAGAGACCCAGTACTTC.

Worth noting for this clone: The junction does not match germline at one end; this may be a read error. The CDR3 sequence: CASSENSSGQGTQYF. CDR3 coding DNA: TGTGCCAGCAGTGAAAACAGCTCTGGCCAAGGGACCCAGTACTTC. The rearrangement links TRBV6-1 to TRBJ2-5; D ambiguous. Germline V CDR1 and CDR2: MNHNS, SASEGT. The CDR3 is 15 amino acids.

The genes are TRBV4-3 and TRBJ1-6; 8 nucleotides match TRBD1. Germline V lookup: CDR1 LGHNA, CDR2 YSLEER. CDR3 length: 15 residues. V trimming: 0 bases; J trimming: 9 bases; junction bases outside the gene matches: 4. CDR3 in DNA: TGCGCCAGCAGCCAAGAACGACAGGGGACTTCACCCCTCCACTTT. This translates into CASSQERQGTSPLHF.

The chain links TRBV13 to TRBJ2-1; D unresolved. Between the trimmed V and J ends, which lost 0 bases and 0 bases, there was a span of 3 bases. The CDR3 is 14 amino acids. The V gene's germline CDR1 is PRHDT and CDR2 FYEKMQ (reference sequence). The CDR3 reads CASSLGGSYNEQFF. CDR3 DNA sequence: TGTGCCAGCAGCTTAGGGGGCTCCTACAATGAGCAGTTCTTC.

The rearrangement links TRBV27 to TRBJ1-1; possible D gene TRBD1, 6 bases. Germline V gene lookup returns CDR1 MNHEY and CDR2 SMNVEV (reference sequence). The CDR3 consists of 14 residues. V lost 6 bases and J 6 bases, leaving 17 bases between the germline ends. Here the CDR3 DNA reads TGTGCCAGCAGGATGGACAGTAAGGGGCCTGAAGCTTTCTTT. This gives the protein CASRMDSKGPEAFF.

The chain recombines TRBV7-2 with TRBJ2-7; D is unresolved. The CDR3 totals 14 residues. Trimming left V 4 bases short and J 1 base short, with 11 bases between. The germline gives CDR1 SGHTA, CDR2 FQGNSA. The CDR3 spells CASSSQPSSYEQYF. In DNA, the CDR3 is TGTGCCAGCAGCTCCCAGCCGTCATCCTACGAGCAGTACTTC.

V usage is TRBV7-9 and J usage is TRBJ1-2, with 7 positions matching TRBD1. There are 13 residues in the CDR3. J was trimmed by 4 bases and V by 8 bases; bases with no gene match: 7. Germline-derived CDR1 and CDR2 are SEHNR and FQNEAQ (reference sequence). CDR3 nucleotide sequence: TGTGCCAGCGGGGAGGGGGCGATCTATGGCTACACCTTC. Its protein is CASGEGAIYGYTF.

The V and J genes are TRBV11-1 and TRBJ2-1; 11 bases line up with TRBD2. The V gene's germline CDR1 is SGHAT and CDR2 FQDESV (reference sequence). The J segment lost 2 bases and the V segment lost 4 bases, leaving 1 base of the junction unmatched. The CDR3 covers 15 residues. CDR3 in amino acids: CASSSTSGAYNEQFF. The CDR3 nucleotides are TGTGCCAGCAGCTCGACTAGCGGGGCCTACAATGAGCAGTTCTTC. Looking up the rest from reference TRBV11-1 and TRBJ2-1 gives the full variable domain: EAEVAQSPRYKITEKSQAVAFWCDPISGHATLYWYRQILGQGPELLVQFQDESVVDDSQLPKDRFSAERLKGVDSTLKIQPAELGDSAMYLCASSSTSGAYNEQFFGPGTRLTVL.

In its sample, this clone was seen a few times. The V call is TRBV19, the J call TRBJ2-7; TRBD2 aligns across 13 bases. This CDR3 has 17 residues. Germline lookup yields CDR1 LNHDA and CDR2 SQIVND (reference sequence). Trimming at V came to 5 bases and at J to 0 bases, leaving 7 bases not matched to a gene. The CDR3 nucleotides read TGTGCCAGTAGTCCTAGGACTAGCGGGGGACTCTCCTACGAGCAGTACTTC. Amino acid sequence: CASSPRTSGGLSYEQYF. Based on the CDR3 plus reference TRBV19 and TRBJ2-7, the full variable domain is DGGITQSPKYLFRKEGQNVTLSCEQNLNHDAMYWYRQDPGQGLRLIYYSQIVNDFQKGDIAEGYSVSREKKESFPLTVTSAQKNPTAFYLCASSPRTSGGLSYEQYFGPGTRLTVT.

This chain links TRBV30 with TRBJ2-6; D remains ambiguous. Per the germline V gene, CDR1 is GTSNPN and CDR2 is SVGIG (reference sequence). CDR3 size: 14 residues. V was pared by 1 base and J by 6 bases, with 10 bases between. CDR3 nucleotide sequence: TGTGCCTGGAGTGGAGACTCCCCGGCCAACGTCCTGACTTTC. Its translation is CAWSGDSPANVLTF.

CDR3: CASSLFSGGFTDTQYF. As DNA, the CDR3 is TGTGCCAGCAGCTTGTTTAGCGGGGGGTTCACAGATACGCAGTATTTT. This rearrangement joins TRBV5-6 to TRBJ2-3; 10 bases map to TRBD2. Germline V gene data show CDR1 as SGHDT and CDR2 as YYEEEE. The CDR3 consists of 16 residues. V shed 1 base, J shed 2 bases, and the junction held 4 bases outside the gene matches.

The rearrangement uses TRBV5-1 and TRBJ2-5, with D uncertain. The V gene's germline CDR1 is SGHRS and CDR2 YFSETQ. CDR3 size: 12 residues. The V end lost 2 bases, the J end lost 1 base, and 3 bases lay between the germline ends. The CDR3, as DNA: TGCGCCAGCAGCTTTACCCAAGAGACCCAGTACTTC. This gives the protein CASSFTQETQYF.

The V and J genes are TRBV5-6 and TRBJ2-2, with D possibly called TRBD1 or TRBD2 (5 bases each). CDR3 length: 13 residues. CDR1 is SGHDT and CDR2 is YYEEEE in the germline V gene. Trimming left V 0 bases short and J 5 bases short, with 5 bases between. The CDR3 DNA reads TGTGCCAGCAGCTTGGGGGGGACCGGGGAGCTGTTTTTT. Protein product: CASSLGGTGELFF.

The chain joins TRBV29-1 to TRBJ2-2, with 8 bases that match TRBD1. Germline CDR1 SQVTM, CDR2 ANQGSEA. The J segment lost 9 bases and the V segment lost 4 bases, leaving 4 bases of the junction unmatched. This CDR3 is built from 12 residues. The CDR3 bases are TGCAGCGTTGTAACAGGGGGGTGGGAGCTGTTTTTT. It specifies CSVVTGGWELFF.

This chain uses TRBV5-1 with TRBJ2-1, with 9 nucleotides matching TRBD1. Trimming cost V 4 bases and J 7 bases; bases outside gene matches: 12. Germline lookup yields CDR1 SGHRS and CDR2 YFSETQ. CDR3 length: 16 residues. CDR3 DNA: TGCGCCAGCAGCGAACAGCCGGGACAGGGTCGGAATGAGCAGTTCTTC. It translates to CASSEQPGQGRNEQFF.

This clone occurred once. The V and J genes are TRBV6-6 and TRBJ1-2; tentatively, D is TRBD1 (5 bases). This CDR3 contains 14 residues. The germline V gene has CDR1 MNHNY and CDR2 SVGAGI (reference sequence). Trimming cost V 0 bases and J 1 base, with 6 bases left between them. CDR3 sequence: CASSYSGGNYGYTF. The CDR3 DNA sequence: TGTGCCAGCAGTTACTCCGGGGGTAACTATGGCTACACCTTC.

The chain employs TRBV27 and TRBJ1-2; D is possibly TRBD1 (6 bases). V lost 2 bases and J lost 8, with 12 bases in between. This CDR3 is 13 amino acids long. The germline gives CDR1 MNHEY, CDR2 SMNVEV (reference sequence). CDR3 bases: TGTGCCAGCAGTTTACCGGGGGCGGGCGGCTACACCTTC. Protein product: CASSLPGAGGYTF.

J is TRBJ2-3 and V is TRBV7-6; 11 nucleotides match TRBD2. The J segment lost 3 bases and the V segment lost 2 bases, leaving 4 bases of the junction unmatched. Germline V gene sequence: CDR1 SGHVS, CDR2 FNYEAQ. CDR3 length: 16 amino acids. CDR3 nucleotides: TGTGCCAGCAGCTTACTAGCGGGGGGCGTAACAGATACGCAGTATTTT. It codes for CASSLLAGGVTDTQYF.

The V and J genes are TRBV7-3 and TRBJ2-3, with D possibly TRBD2 on 5 matching bases. Trimming stripped 8 bases from V and 2 bases from J, with 11 bases between. Germline lookup yields CDR1 SGHTA and CDR2 FQGTGA. The CDR3 extends over 13 amino acids. The CDR3 here is CASGSGSTDTQYF. DNA for the CDR3: TGTGCCAGCGGGAGCGGATCCACAGATACGCAGTATTTT.